The 5 T cell receptor beta chains below come from one sample, sequenced in a study of technical replicates of blood from a handful of donors. TCRdb's copy holds only in-frame clones and misses some; the assay was immunoSEQ multiplex PCR. The data show 85,000 to 90,000 clones, approximately 90% seen once. The sample consisted of T cells isolated from PBMCs. The receptors were gathered from a human donor in good health.

The rearrangement links TRBV7-9 to TRBJ2-5, with 7 bases identical to TRBD1. V shed 4 bases, J shed 2 bases, and the junction held 16 bases outside the gene matches. Germline loops: CDR1 SEHNR, CDR2 FQNEAQ (reference sequence). This CDR3 is 18 amino acids long. CDR3 sequence (DNA): TGTGCCAGCAGCTCGTTGCGGCGACAGGGAATTGTGCAAGAGACCCAGTACTTC. It specifies CASSSLRRQGIVQETQYF.

The V call is TRBV6-1, the J call TRBJ1-5; D is unclear. CDR1 and CDR2 (germline): MNHNS, SASEGT. Trimming stripped 2 bases from V and 0 bases from J, with 11 bases between. CDR3 length: 16 residues. The CDR3 loop reads CASSEFTVYSNQPQHF. The CDR3, as DNA: TGTGCCAGCAGTGAATTCACAGTTTATAGCAATCAGCCCCAGCATTTT.

CDR3 region: CASTRDFASTDTQYF. The DNA for the CDR3 is TGTGCCAGCACGCGGGACTTCGCTAGCACAGATACGCAGTATTTT. V gene TRBV6-5 combines with J gene TRBJ2-3, with D possibly being TRBD2 (6 bases). The V gene lost 7 bases and the J gene lost 0 bases, with 14 bases spanning the gap. The CDR3 runs to 15 residues. CDR1 is MNHEY and CDR2 is SVGAGI in the germline V gene.

The sample holds one count of this clone. This chain joins TRBV7-9 and TRBJ1-2, with a tentative D call TRBD1 (6 bases). V dropped 4 bases and J dropped 1 base, with 13 bases sitting between them. The germline V gene encodes CDR1 SEHNR and CDR2 FQNEAQ (reference sequence). This CDR3 is 15 amino acids long. The CDR3 loop is CASSSSGTLNYGYTF. The CDR3 nucleotides read TGTGCCAGCAGCTCCTCCGGGACACTTAACTATGGCTACACCTTC.

This chain links TRBV4-1 with TRBJ2-7; a weak D match, TRBD2 (5 bases). Germline V gene lookup returns CDR1 MGHRA and CDR2 YSYEKL. This CDR3 contains 15 residues. V was cut by 1 base and J by 2 bases, with 12 bases left in between. The CDR3 is CASSQVNSEAYEQYF. The CDR3 nucleotides are TGCGCCAGCAGCCAAGTAAATTCGGAGGCCTACGAGCAGTACTTC.